The T cell receptor (beta chain) described here comes from a study of shared clonotypes between healthy human individuals. Generated by immunoSEQ multiplex PCR, the TCRdb table keeps only in-frame clones and is missing some. The repertoire holds approximately 2.3 million clones, approximately 95% seen once, with 0.39% in the top ten. This CDR3 region has 15 residues. CDR1 and CDR2 from the germline V gene are SGHVS and FQNEAQ. Trimming left V 3 bases short and J 6 bases short, with 18 bases between. V and J are TRBV7-8 and TRBJ2-7, with D maybe TRBD2 (5 bases). Sequenced: naive CD4+ T cells from PBMCs. Subset reported: CD45RA+ positively selected. This receptor was taken from a young man in good health. Some clones in this sample may be carry-over from other donors' samples. This CDR3 is CASSFSFGGPSEQYF. CDR3 nucleotides: TGTGCCAGCAGCTTCAGTTTCGGAGGACCTTCCGAGCAGTACTTC. Full variable domain (rest looked up from reference TRBV7-8 and TRBJ2-7): GAGVSQSPRYKVAKRGQDVALRCDPISGHVSLFWYQQALGQGPEFLTYFQNEAQLDKSGLPSDRFFAERPEGSVSTLKIQRTQQEDSAVYLCASSFSFGGPSEQYFGPGTRLTVT.